This T cell receptor (beta chain) was sequenced for a study of blood T cell repertoires in COVID-19. For the study at large: Collection of acute and convalescent COVID-19 samples took place in the United States, Italy and Spain. PBMCs, B-cell-depleted T cells, or T cells were the source of the cDNA or gDNA that made up the material.

Deletions cut 0 bases from V and 0 bases from J, with 14 bases between. The CDR3 loop spans 17 amino acids. The germline gives CDR1 SGDLS, CDR2 YYNGEE. In the authors' methods: Reference gene primer amplification yielded estimated nucleated cell counts. Profiled with immunoSEQ multiplex PCR; TCRdb holds only in-frame clones, not every one. V, J and clone size reflect that table, while D and trimming were determined from the DNA. This table holds about 46,000 clones, 80% to 90% found once. The receptor's source is a human donor in a cohort sampled during active COVID-19. The sample was peripheral blood. The chain couples TRBV9 to TRBJ2-3, with D tentatively TRBD1 (6 bases). Here the CDR3 DNA reads TGTGCCAGCAGCGTAGTAGGGACACCGACCAGCACAGATACGCAGTATTTT. Its protein product is CASSVVGTPTSTDTQYF. Combining the CDR3 with reference TRBV9 and TRBJ2-3 gives the whole variable domain DSGVTQTPKHLITATGQRVTLRCSPRSGDLSVYWYQQSLDQGLQFLIQYYNGEERAKGNILERFSAQQFPDLHSELNLSSLELGDSALYFCASSVVGTPTSTDTQYFGPGTRLTVL.